Following are 28 T cell receptor beta chains from one sample sequenced in a study of human T cells and chemical hapten exposure. From whole blood left unfractionated, total RNA was extracted. Each CDR3 protein gets one entry after TCRdb re-called the 5' RACE reads with MiXCR. The sample shows some 150,000 distinct CDR3 sequences, around 4.4% of them seen only once. These receptors all come from a female donor in good health.

This clonotype was seen repeatedly, ten times or more. The chain joins TRBV6-2 or TRBV6-3 to TRBJ2-2, with unresolved D. Trimming took 6 bases from V and 1 from J, leaving 6 bases between them. Germline CDR1 and CDR2: MNHEY and SVGEGT. The CDR3 spans 13 residues. The DNA for the CDR3 is TGTGCCAGCAGATCACTGAACACCGGGGAGCTGTTTTTT. This gives the protein CASRSLNTGELFF.

The genes are TRBV6-7 and TRBJ2-5; the D is unclear. TRBV6-7 is designated an ORF whose function remains uncertain. The V end lost 7 bases, the J end lost 2 bases, and 8 bases lay between the germline ends. The CDR3 length is 12 residues. The CDR3 sequence is CASTSPQETQYF. The CDR3 DNA sequence: TGTGCCAGCACCTCCCCTCAAGAGACCCAGTACTTC.

This clonotype was recorded at least ten times. V usage is TRBV6-5 and J usage is TRBJ2-3; TRBD1 or TRBD2 may be the D gene (5 bases each). V was trimmed by 5 bases and J by 4 bases, leaving 19 bases between them. This CDR3 has 16 amino acids. Germline CDR1 reads MNHEY; CDR2 reads SVGAGI. The CDR3 sequence: CASSHLQGPGPDTQYF. Written as DNA, the CDR3 is TGTGCCAGCAGTCACCTTCAGGGACCGGGGCCAGATACGCAGTATTTT.

This clonotype came up many times. DNA for the CDR3: TGTGCCACCAGCAGATCTTCTCGAGGCTACAATGAGCAGTTCTTC. Protein product: CATSRSSRGYNEQFF. The rearrangement joins TRBV15 to TRBJ2-1, with D uncertain. V lost 2 bases, J lost 3 bases, and 11 bases lay in between. Germline V gives CDR1 LNHNV, CDR2 YYDKDF (reference sequence). The CDR3 is made up of 15 amino acids.

The genes are TRBV2 and TRBJ2-1, with 7 bases aligning to TRBD1. This CDR3 is built from 14 residues. V lost 8 bases to trimming and J lost 1 base; unmatched junction nucleotides: 5. The germline CDR1 and CDR2 sequences are SNHLY and FYNNEI. CDR3 region: CASQGVLSYNEQFF. The CDR3 nucleotides read TGTGCCAGCCAGGGGGTTCTTTCCTACAATGAGCAGTTCTTC. Drawing the rest from reference TRBV2 and TRBJ2-1, the complete variable domain is EPEVTQTPSHQVTQMGQEVILRCVPISNHLYFYWYRQILGQKVEFLVSFYNNEISEKSEIFDDQFSVERPDGSNFTLKIRSTKLEDSAMYFCASQGVLSYNEQFFGPGTRLTVL.

The V call is TRBV12-3 or TRBV12-4, the J call TRBJ2-7; no clear D gene. CDR3 length equals 14 residues. The ends were cut back, 7 bases at V and 4 bases at J, with 17 bases in the middle. The CDR3 region is CASTTRAELYEQYF. In nucleotides, the CDR3 is TGTGCCAGCACCACCCGGGCAGAACTTTACGAGCAGTACTTC.

This clonotype was observed many times. The V gene is TRBV7-8, the J gene TRBJ1-5; 7 positions agree with TRBD1. The CDR3 runs to 16 residues. V lost 5 bases and J lost 0; bases outside the gene matches: 7. Per germline, CDR1 SGHVS and CDR2 FQNEAQ. CDR3: CASSPGTALSNQPQHF. CDR3 in DNA: TGTGCCAGCAGCCCCGGGACAGCACTTAGCAATCAGCCCCAGCATTTT.

This clonotype was counted a few times. The chain is built from TRBV9 and TRBJ2-1; weak D call: TRBD2 (6 bases). V lost 4 bases, J lost 4 bases, and 15 bases lay in between. The CDR3 totals 15 residues. Germline V lookup: CDR1 SGDLS, CDR2 YYNGEE. This chain's CDR3 is CASSQRGGEYNEQFF. The CDR3 region has the DNA TGTGCCAGCAGCCAGCGCGGCGGGGAATACAATGAGCAGTTCTTC.

In this sample, this clonotype turned up many times. This chain joins TRBV3-1 and TRBJ2-7; D unclear. The V and J ends lost 1 base and 1 base respectively, with 8 bases between them. This CDR3 spans 14 amino acids. CDR1 is LGHDT, CDR2 YNNKEL, per germline (reference sequence). The CDR3 nucleotides are TGTGCCAGCAGCCAAGCGCCTGGGTCCTACGAGCAGTACTTC. The encoded protein is CASSQAPGSYEQYF.

This clonotype appeared a few times. This chain uses TRBV19 with TRBJ1-5, with D unresolved. V was trimmed by 3 bases and J by 1 base, leaving 7 bases between them. This CDR3 has 14 amino acids. Germline V gene data show CDR1 as LNHDA and CDR2 as SQIVND (reference sequence). CDR3 protein: CASSMRHSNQPQHF. CDR3 DNA sequence: TGTGCCAGTAGTATGCGACACAGCAATCAGCCCCAGCATTTT. The full variable domain, in which reference TRBV19 and TRBJ1-5 provide the parts outside the CDR3, is DGGITQSPKYLFRKEGQNVTLSCEQNLNHDAMYWYRQDPGQGLRLIYYSQIVNDFQKGDIAEGYSVSREKKESFPLTVTSAQKNPTAFYLCASSMRHSNQPQHFGDGTRLSIL.

This clonotype was seen repeatedly, ten times or more. CDR3 residues: CASSTGQGRGNQPQHF. The CDR3 DNA follows: TGTGCCAGCAGCACGGGACAGGGGCGGGGCAATCAGCCCCAGCATTTT. The chain employs TRBV7-9 and TRBJ1-5; 10 bases are a match to TRBD1. Germline V gene data show CDR1 as SEHNR and CDR2 as FQNEAQ (reference sequence). V lost 5 bases, J lost 2 bases, and 6 bases stayed unmatched. CDR3 length equals 16 residues.

This clonotype has a count of ten or more. The V gene is TRBV15, the J gene TRBJ2-1, with D maybe TRBD2 (5 bases). The V end was cut by 2 bases, the J end by 2 bases, with 7 bases between. The CDR3 is made up of 14 amino acids. Looked up from germline, CDR1 is LNHNV and CDR2 is YYDKDF (reference sequence). CDR3 protein: CATSRLTTYNEQFF. The DNA of the CDR3 is TGTGCCACCAGCAGACTGACTACCTACAATGAGCAGTTCTTC.

About this clonotype itself: This sequence may be a read error, since a much larger clone differs from it by one base. The V call is TRBV29-1, the J call TRBJ2-3; a weak D match, TRBD2 (6 bases). CDR1 SQVTM and CDR2 ANQGSEA come from the germline V gene. This CDR3 is 13 amino acids long. V lost 4 bases and J lost 4, with 12 bases in between. The chain's CDR3 is CSVAAGGPDTQYF. The CDR3 DNA reads as TGCAGCGTTGCAGCGGGTGGCCCAGATACGCAGTATTTT.

This clonotype appeared a few times. The chain has TRBV29-1 and TRBJ2-7; weak D call: TRBD1 (5 bases). From germline, CDR1 is SQVTM and CDR2 ANQGSEA. CDR3 length: 12 amino acids. V was shortened by 1 base and J by 4 bases, with 8 bases between the two germline ends. CDR3: CSVEGGIYEQYF. CDR3 bases: TGCAGCGTTGAAGGGGGCATATACGAGCAGTACTTC.

Details on this clonotype: This may be a read error, as it is one base from a much larger clone. J is TRBJ1-1 and V is TRBV5-1; D is perhaps TRBD1 (5 bases). Germline CDR1 and CDR2: SGHRS and YFSETQ. The CDR3 has 16 amino acids. V lost 0 bases and J lost 1, with 13 bases in between. The CDR3 bases are TGCGCCAGCAGCTTGGCCCTTTTGGGGACGAACACTGAAGCTTTCTTT. It yields the protein CASSLALLGTNTEAFF.

This clonotype appeared many times. This sequence joins TRBV7-2 and TRBJ2-1; no clear D gene. Deletions cut 1 base from V and 10 bases from J, with 8 bases between. This CDR3 has 12 amino acids. The V gene's germline CDR1 is SGHTA and CDR2 FQGNSA. As DNA, the CDR3 is TGTGCCAGCAGCTTAGTACGAGAAGAGCAGTTCTTC. Amino acid sequence: CASSLVREEQFF.

This clonotype has a count of ten or more. The chain carries TRBV12-3 or TRBV12-4 and TRBJ1-1, with D tentatively TRBD1 (5 bases). V was cut by 6 bases and J by 5 bases, with 19 bases left in between. The CDR3 sequence is 15 residues long. CDR3 DNA: TGTGCCAGCAGCCCTCCTCCCGGGGGAGGGACTGAAGCTTTCTTT. Its protein product is CASSPPPGGGTEAFF.

This clonotype was picked up many times. The chain has TRBV3-1 and TRBJ2-1; 7 positions agree with TRBD1. V lost 2 bases to trimming and J lost 5 bases; unmatched junction nucleotides: 9. Germline values: CDR1 LGHDT, CDR2 YNNKEL (reference sequence). This CDR3 has 16 amino acids. The CDR3: CASSQYLGTANNEQFF. The CDR3 DNA sequence: TGTGCCAGCAGCCAATACCTTGGGACAGCCAACAATGAGCAGTTCTTC.

This clonotype showed up just a few times. V gene TRBV12-3 or TRBV12-4 combines with J gene TRBJ2-1; 9 bases are a match to TRBD2. V trimming: 5 bases; J trimming: 6 bases; junction bases outside the gene matches: 8. The CDR3 sequence is 15 residues long. CDR3 in amino acids: CASSAGTSTFNEQFF. The CDR3 nucleotides read TGTGCCAGCAGTGCCGGGACTAGCACATTCAATGAGCAGTTCTTC.

In this sample, this clonotype turned up many times. The chain recombines TRBV5-1 with TRBJ2-1; D may be TRBD1 or TRBD2 (7 bases each). The V gene's germline CDR1 is SGHRS and CDR2 YFSETQ. This CDR3 has 15 residues. The V gene lost 3 bases and the J gene lost 9 bases, with 19 bases spanning the gap. DNA for the CDR3: TGCGCCAGCAGCTCGGCTCAGGGGGGGGGAAGTGAGCAGTTCTTC. Translating gives CASSSAQGGGSEQFF.

In its sample, this clonotype was seen many times. The genes are TRBV6-5 and TRBJ2-5; 7 bases are a match to TRBD2. The CDR3 has 15 residues. The V segment lost 4 bases and the J segment 0 bases; nucleotides outside the gene matches: 5. CDR1 and CDR2 from the germline V gene are MNHEY and SVGAGI. The CDR3 here is CASSLGGGHQETQYF. The CDR3 DNA is TGTGCCAGCAGTTTGGGGGGGGGACACCAAGAGACCCAGTACTTC.

The V gene is TRBV5-4, the J gene TRBJ1-2; D might be TRBD1 (5 bases). Trimming shortened V by 1 base and J by 3 bases, and 13 bases separated the two germline ends. The V gene's germline CDR1 is SGHNT and CDR2 YYREEE (reference sequence). The CDR3 spans 15 residues. The CDR3 nucleotides read TGTGCCAGCAGCTTGCTTTCAGGGAAACACTATGGCTACACCTTC. This sequence encodes CASSLLSGKHYGYTF.

This chain connects TRBV6-2 or TRBV6-3 to TRBJ2-7; the D call may be TRBD1 or TRBD2 (5 bases each). The CDR3 contains 14 residues. Trimming removed 6 bases from V and 8 bases from J, with 20 bases in between. Per germline, CDR1 MNHEY and CDR2 SVGEGT. The CDR3 here is CASRLPGRGYKQYF. The CDR3 DNA reads as TGTGCCAGCAGACTTCCAGGGAGAGGATACAAGCAGTACTTC.

This clonotype was counted many times. The chain has TRBV9 and TRBJ2-1, with TRBD2 matching over 11 bases. Trimming took 3 bases from V and 4 from J; bases not matched to a gene: 6. The length of the CDR3 is 16 residues. The V gene's germline CDR1 is SGDLS and CDR2 YYNGEE. This CDR3 is CASSGGPSGGYNEQFF. The CDR3 DNA follows: TGTGCCAGCAGCGGCGGACCTAGCGGGGGGTACAATGAGCAGTTCTTC.

This clonotype was counted at least ten times. This chain joins TRBV7-2 and TRBJ1-5, with 8 bases that match TRBD1. V gave up 5 bases and J gave up 6 bases; unmatched junction bases: 6. The length of the CDR3 is 14 residues. Germline CDR1 and CDR2: SGHTA and FQGNSA. CDR3 sequence: CASSGRGLGQPQHF. The CDR3, as DNA: TGTGCCAGCAGCGGCAGGGGGCTGGGTCAGCCCCAGCATTTT. Supplemented by reference TRBV7-2 and TRBJ1-5, the full variable domain reads GAGVSQSPSNKVTEKGKDVELRCDPISGHTALYWYRQSLGQGLEFLIYFQGNSAPDKSGLPSDRFSAERTGGSVSTLTIQRTQQEDSAVYLCASSGRGLGQPQHFGDGTRLSIL.

This clonotype was counted at least ten times. The rearrangement links TRBV3-1 to TRBJ2-2; no clear D. Trimming took off 0 bases at V and 7 bases at J, with 12 bases between the two ends. This CDR3 is 15 amino acids long. The germline V gene encodes CDR1 LGHDT and CDR2 YNNKEL (reference sequence). CDR3 in amino acids: CASSQDVSGVGELFF. In nucleotides, the CDR3 is TGTGCCAGCAGCCAAGATGTGAGTGGAGTCGGGGAGCTGTTTTTT.

This clonotype was seen a handful of times. V usage is TRBV12-5 and J usage is TRBJ2-3, with TRBD2 as a possible D gene (5 bases). The CDR3 has 17 amino acids. Per the germline V gene, CDR1 is LGHNT and CDR2 is FRNRAP. V lost 0 bases and J lost 6, with 19 bases in between. CDR3 region: CASGLVLGRSDADTQYF. CDR3 in DNA: TGTGCTAGTGGTTTGGTACTAGGGCGGAGCGACGCGGATACGCAGTATTTT.

This clonotype was counted only a few times. The chain carries TRBV11-2 and TRBJ2-1, with unresolved D. The CDR3 runs 13 residues. The V end was cut by 0 bases, the J end by 6 bases, with 6 bases between. CDR1 is SGHAT, CDR2 FQNNGV, per germline. The CDR3 loop is CASSLDIINEQFF. The DNA for the CDR3 is TGTGCCAGCAGCTTAGACATTATCAATGAGCAGTTCTTC.